Detailed here is one TCR beta chain. The CDR3 has 17 amino acids. The data were obtained in a study of blood T cell repertoires in COVID-19. About the research overall: The origin of the acute and convalescent COVID-19 samples was the United States, Italy and Spain. T cells, B-cell-depleted T cells, or PBMCs provided the cDNA or gDNA that served as material.

Authors' methods: Using reference gene primer amplification, nucleated cell counts were estimated. Only in-frame clones appear in the TCRdb table, and some are missing; sequencing was by immunoSEQ multiplex PCR. V and J calls plus clone size are reproduced from that table; the DNA served to infer D and trimming. The sample contains roughly 76,000 clones, around 89% of which appear only once. Participants had their cohort set by participant-reported clinical history. The TCR comes from a woman aged 50 to 65 with acute COVID-19. The chain carries TRBV21-1 and TRBJ1-6. TRBV21-1 constitutes a pseudogene. Source material: PBMCs or T cells enriched from blood (not recorded which). CDR3 region: CASSYCVRDSYNSPLHF. CDR3 nucleotide sequence: TGTGCCAGCAGCTACTGTGTCCGGGACTCTTATAATTCACCCCTCCACTTT.